This T cell receptor beta chain stems from a study of early T cells in non-severe SARS-CoV-2 infection. cDNA molecules, individually, were tagged with unique molecular identifiers. One entry per CDR3 protein, called by TCRdb with MiXCR from the 5' RACE reads. The table records over 70,000 distinct CDR3 sequences, 14% of them present only once. In its sample, this clonotype was seen a few times. The germline gives CDR1 SEHNR, CDR2 FQNEAQ (reference sequence). V was clipped by 3 bases and J by 7 bases, with 19 bases between them. This CDR3 contains 15 residues. The material sequenced was whole blood. The origin of this receptor is an adult who was a healthcare worker with PCR-confirmed SARS-CoV-2 infection or an uninfected control (not recorded which). This chain links TRBV7-9 with TRBJ2-7; D uncertain. CDR3 region: CASSFSERSIGEQYF. CDR3 coding DNA: TGTGCCAGCAGCTTCTCGGAGAGATCTATAGGGGAGCAGTACTTC.